Following are 27 T cell receptor beta chains from one sample sequenced in a study of graft-versus-host responses after intestinal transplantation. These receptors are not linked to any known antigen. Libraries were prepared by immunoSEQ multiplex PCR; TCRdb keeps only in-frame clonotypes and omits some of them. The profile shows about 120,000 clones, 90% of them singletons. Here the sequenced sample was unstimulated CD4+ T cells sorted from spleen or lymph node cells, taken before intestinal transplant. The source is a human donor who received an intestinal transplant.

The V call is TRBV6-4, the J call TRBJ1-5, with a weak D call TRBD1 (5 bases). V lost 0 bases and J lost 9, with 15 bases in between. Per germline, CDR1 MRHNA and CDR2 SNTAGT. There are 15 residues in the CDR3. The CDR3 DNA reads TGTGCCAGCAGTGACTCGCCAGGGAGGGGACTGCCCCAGCATTTT. Its translation is CASSDSPGRGLPQHF.

This clone was detected once. The rearrangement joins TRBV4-1 to TRBJ2-7; tentatively, D is TRBD2 (6 bases). This CDR3 is built from 15 residues. Trimming stripped 4 bases from V and 3 bases from J, with 16 bases between. From germline, CDR1 is MGHRA and CDR2 YSYEKL. The CDR3 region has the DNA TGCGCCAGCAGCCGCCGAGGAGGGGTTAACTACGAGCAGTACTTC. It encodes CASSRRGGVNYEQYF.

The sample holds one count of this clone. The rearrangement joins TRBV10-3 to TRBJ1-2; weak D call: TRBD1 (6 bases). The CDR3 has 15 amino acids. Deletions cut 0 bases from V and 8 bases from J, with 16 bases between. Germline V gene lookup returns CDR1 ENHRY and CDR2 SYGVKD. CDR3 sequence (DNA): TGTGCCATCAGTGAGTCCCGGGAACAGGGACGGGGCTACACCTTC. It is translated as CAISESREQGRGYTF.

The V call is TRBV6-5, the J call TRBJ2-5; 8 bases map to TRBD1. In germline, CDR1 is MNHEY, CDR2 SVGAGI. The junction had 12 bases not matched to a gene; V was cut back by 5 bases and J by 7 bases. The CDR3 is 15 amino acids. CDR3 residues: CASSQTTGVGRTQYF. As DNA, the CDR3 is TGTGCCAGCAGTCAGACGACAGGGGTTGGTCGGACCCAGTACTTC.

This rearrangement joins TRBV10-2 to TRBJ2-3, with D perhaps TRBD2 (5 bases). Germline CDR1 and CDR2: WSHSY and SAAADI. Trimming shortened V by 6 bases and J by 4 bases, and 14 bases separated the two germline ends. This CDR3 is 14 amino acids long. CDR3 bases: TGCGCCAGCAGAGCGGCGGCGGTCCCAGATACGCAGTATTTT. It yields the protein CASRAAAVPDTQYF.

As concerns this clone: Different DNA sequences within this sample yield the same CDR3. The chain has TRBV7-2 and TRBJ1-5, with D possibly matching TRBD1 (6 bases). The germline V and J ends were trimmed by 0 bases and 3 bases, with 9 bases remaining between them. CDR1 and CDR2 from the germline V gene are SGHTA and FQGNSA. This CDR3 is 15 amino acids long. The CDR3 nucleotides read TGTGCCAGCAGCTTAGCGCCAGGGGTCAATCAGCCCCAGCATTTT. Its protein product is CASSLAPGVNQPQHF.

The chain uses TRBV9 and TRBJ1-4, with a possible D match to TRBD1 (5 bases). Germline V gene data show CDR1 as SGDLS and CDR2 as YYNGEE. CDR3 length: 15 amino acids. Trimming took 4 bases from V and 5 from J, leaving 15 bases between them. The CDR3 DNA reads as TGTGCCAGCAGCCGGGAGGAGGGGAGGAATGAAAAACTGTTTTTT. It is translated as CASSREEGRNEKLFF.

This chain's CDR3 is CASSVRGGSPLHF. CDR3 in DNA: TGTGCCAGCAGTGTAAGGGGGGGCTCACCCCTCCACTTT. The chain combines TRBV6-4 with TRBJ1-6, with a tentative D call TRBD1 (6 bases). V was clipped by 4 bases and J by 10 bases, with 11 bases between them. CDR1 and CDR2 (germline): MRHNA, SNTAGT. The CDR3 is 13 amino acids.

The chain is built from TRBV5-1 and TRBJ2-5; perhaps TRBD1 as D (7 bases). TRBJ2-7 explains the end of the DNA better; the J call may be wrong. The CDR3 runs to 15 residues. The germline V gene has CDR1 SGHRS and CDR2 YFSETQ. This chain's CDR3 is CASSFRQGGEYEQYF. As DNA, the CDR3 is TGCGCCAGCAGCTTCCGCCAGGGGGGTGAATACGAGCAGTACTTC.

V usage is TRBV18 and J usage is TRBJ2-1; 9 nucleotides align to TRBD1. The germline gives CDR1 KGHSH, CDR2 LQKENI. The CDR3 loop spans 14 amino acids. V lost 2 bases to trimming and J lost 6 bases; unmatched junction nucleotides: 2. Written as DNA, the CDR3 is TGTGCCAGCTCACCATTGACAGGGGGCAATGAGCAGTTCTTC. Translated, it gives CASSPLTGGNEQFF.

The rearrangement joins TRBV4-2 to TRBJ2-3; 7 bases align to TRBD2. CDR3 length: 16 residues. With 0 bases clipped from V and 7 bases from J, the junction kept 10 bases outside the gene matches. Per the germline V gene, CDR1 is LGHNA and CDR2 is YNFKEQ. The CDR3 bases are TGTGCCAGCAGCCAAGAGAGTGGTAGCGGGTCGAATACGCAGTATTTT. The encoded protein is CASSQESGSGSNTQYF.

A remark on this clone: The same CDR3 arises from other DNA sequences in this sample as well. The chain carries TRBV6-6 and TRBJ2-3; TRBD2 agrees at 11 bases. Trimming took 5 bases from V and 3 from J; bases not matched to a gene: 7. CDR1 is MNHNY, CDR2 SVGAGI, per germline (reference sequence). This CDR3 has 16 amino acids. CDR3 nucleotides: TGTGCCAGCAGTCCGTATAGCGGGAGGGGAACAGATACGCAGTATTTT. It translates to CASSPYSGRGTDTQYF.

This clone was counted once. For the CDR3, the DNA is TGTGCCTGGAGTCCCTCCGGTGGCAGGAGGTATAGGGAGCAGTACTTC. Translated: CAWSPSGGRRYREQYF. The rearrangement joins TRBV30 to TRBJ2-7; D possibly corresponds to TRBD2 (5 bases). V was pared by 2 bases and J by 7 bases, with 24 bases between. The CDR3 runs to 16 residues. In germline, CDR1 is GTSNPN, CDR2 SVGIG (reference sequence).

The rearrangement uses TRBV9 and TRBJ1-2, with D possibly being TRBD1 (5 bases). The CDR3 is 14 residues long. In germline, CDR1 is SGDLS, CDR2 YYNGEE. V lost 4 bases and J lost 3, with 13 bases in between. The CDR3 DNA follows: TGTGCCAGCAGCACCAAAGGGACTGACTATGGCTACACCTTC. It yields the protein CASSTKGTDYGYTF.

The chain joins TRBV7-2 to TRBJ2-1; no clear D gene. CDR1 and CDR2 from the germline V gene are SGHTA and FQGNSA. V lost 3 bases and J 6 bases, leaving 9 bases between the germline ends. The CDR3 is 13 residues long. In DNA form, the CDR3 reads TGTGCCAGCAGCTTGGGTAGCCTCAATGAGCAGTTCTTC. Translated, it gives CASSLGSLNEQFF.

This clone was seen more than once but under ten times. The chain joins TRBV11-2 to TRBJ2-7, with 7 bases that match TRBD1. The CDR3 sequence is 15 residues long. CDR1 and CDR2 from the germline V gene are SGHAT and FQNNGV. Unmatched junction bases numbered 2, after V lost 0 bases and J lost 0 bases. The CDR3 region is CASSLETGSSYEQYF. The CDR3 nucleotides read TGTGCCAGCAGCTTAGAGACAGGGAGCTCCTACGAGCAGTACTTC.

This clone occurred once. The rearrangement joins TRBV7-9 to TRBJ1-4, with D possibly TRBD1 on 5 matching bases. V lost 5 bases and J 2 bases, leaving 18 bases between the germline ends. The CDR3 covers 17 residues. Germline lookup yields CDR1 SEHNR and CDR2 FQNEAQ (reference sequence). The CDR3 is CASSAEGGWGTNEKLFF. For the CDR3, the DNA is TGTGCCAGCAGCGCGGAGGGTGGTTGGGGGACTAATGAAAAACTGTTTTTT.

This chain joins TRBV6-6 and TRBJ1-1; no definite D call. The CDR3 loop spans 14 amino acids. CDR1 is MNHNY, CDR2 SVGAGI, per germline (reference sequence). Trimming removed 2 bases at V and 0 bases at J, with 7 bases between. The CDR3 DNA reads TGTGCCAGCAGTTACCCGGGGTTGAACACTGAAGCTTTCTTT. It codes for CASSYPGLNTEAFF.

V is TRBV5-4 and J is TRBJ2-1; D gene unclear. The germline V gene has CDR1 SGHNT and CDR2 YYREEE (reference sequence). V shed 0 bases and J shed 2 bases, with 12 bases lying between them. The CDR3 is 16 amino acids. The CDR3 here is CASSLGPKAAYNEQFF. The DNA for the CDR3 is TGTGCCAGCAGCTTGGGTCCGAAGGCGGCCTACAATGAGCAGTTCTTC.

The chain is built from TRBV19 and TRBJ1-3; 7 bases fit TRBD1. Looked up from germline, CDR1 is LNHDA and CDR2 is SQIVND (reference sequence). V gave up 0 bases and J gave up 5 bases; unmatched junction bases: 13. The CDR3 totals 18 residues. The CDR3 nucleotides are TGTGCCAGTAGTATAGATCCGCCGGGACAGATAAGGAGAAACACCATATATTTT. This codes for CASSIDPPGQIRRNTIYF.

The genes are TRBV28 and TRBJ1-4, with D possibly being TRBD1 (5 bases). Trimming stripped 4 bases from V and 0 bases from J, with 6 bases between. The CDR3 sequence is 14 residues long. The V gene's germline CDR1 is MDHEN and CDR2 SYDVKM. The CDR3 loop is CASSSGTTNEKLFF. The CDR3 DNA reads as TGTGCCAGCAGTTCAGGGACAACTAATGAAAAACTGTTTTTT.

The chain is built from TRBV14 and TRBJ2-1; 10 positions match TRBD2. V trimming: 0 bases; J trimming: 6 bases; junction bases outside the gene matches: 17. Germline CDR1 SGHDN, CDR2 FVKESK. The CDR3 has 20 amino acids. CDR3 sequence reads: CASSQENWSSGRRSVNEQFF. The DNA for the CDR3 is TGTGCCAGCAGCCAAGAAAACTGGAGTAGCGGGAGGCGGTCCGTCAATGAGCAGTTCTTC.

The chain links TRBV30 to TRBJ1-6; no clear D. Trimming removed 6 bases at V and 0 bases at J, with 9 bases between. This CDR3 has 14 amino acids. CDR1 GTSNPN and CDR2 SVGIG come from the germline V gene (reference sequence). CDR3 in DNA: TGTGCCTGCTCGAGGAGCTCCTATAATTCACCCCTCCACTTT. Its protein is CACSRSSYNSPLHF.

The CDR3 DNA reads TGTGCCAGCATTAGATTCGGGGGAAGTGGAAACACCATATATTTT. Its translation: CASIRFGGSGNTIYF. This chain links TRBV6-1 with TRBJ1-3; tentatively, D is TRBD1 (5 bases). The CDR3 totals 15 residues. Trimming stripped 7 bases from V and 3 bases from J, with 16 bases between. The germline V gene encodes CDR1 MNHNS and CDR2 SASEGT.

The J gene is TRBJ1-4, the V gene TRBV10-1, with TRBD1 identical over 8 bases. Germline values: CDR1 WNHNN, CDR2 SYGVQD (reference sequence). This CDR3 region has 22 residues. V lost 2 bases and J lost 0; bases outside the gene matches: 20. Here the CDR3 reads CASSEPTCPGTGSRATNEKLFF. The CDR3 DNA reads TGCGCCAGCAGTGAGCCGACCTGTCCCGGGACAGGATCTAGGGCAACTAATGAAAAACTGTTTTTT.

This clone was found a few times. The rearrangement links TRBV27 to TRBJ1-2; D not certain. Looked up from germline, CDR1 is MNHEY and CDR2 is SMNVEV (reference sequence). Trimming took off 2 bases at V and 4 bases at J, with 5 bases between the two ends. The CDR3 loop spans 12 amino acids. The CDR3 protein is CASSLGLYGYTF. Written as DNA, the CDR3 is TGTGCCAGCAGTTTAGGGCTCTATGGCTACACCTTC.

V usage is TRBV11-2 and J usage is TRBJ2-3; the D gene is possibly TRBD2 (6 bases). Trimming took off 5 bases at V and 4 bases at J, with 7 bases between the two ends. The germline V gene encodes CDR1 SGHAT and CDR2 FQNNGV. The CDR3 length is 12 residues. The CDR3 bases are TGTGCCAGCAGCCGACTAGCAGATACGCAGTATTTT. Its translation: CASSRLADTQYF.